The rows below give T cell receptor beta chains drawn from one sample of a study of blood T cell repertoires in COVID-19. Measured with immunoSEQ multiplex PCR; TCRdb has only the in-frame clones, and not every one. The sample has 250,000 to 350,000 clones, 85% to 90% seen once; the top ten hold around 10%. What was sequenced was peripheral blood. Receptors were obtained from a woman aged 25 to 39 with COVID-19, enrolled during active disease. The CDR3 runs from the conserved cysteine through the conserved F or W. A D gene is named only where the DNA matches it firmly. The size of a clone is reported for some rows only, either as once, few or many, or as a class for expanded clones.

j_call,clone_size,v_call,cdr3_length,d_call,cdr3_nt,cdr3_aa
TRBJ2-7,once,TRBV6-6,14,TRBD2,TGTGCCAGTAGAGCGGGGGGCGTCTCCTACGAGCAGTACTTC,CASRAGGVSYEQYF
TRBJ2-7,-,TRBV24-1,13,-,TGTGCCACCGATCCACTGGTGGGCCTGCTTTGGTACTTC,CATDPLVGLLWYF
TRBJ1-1,few,TRBV28,12,-,TGTGCCAGCAGCCCCGACTTCACTGAAGCTTTCTTT,CASSPDFTEAFF
TRBJ1-2,-,TRBV28,14,-,TGTGCCAGCAGTTTACCAGGGGCTAGTTATGGCTACACCTTC,CASSLPGASYGYTF
TRBJ2-7,-,TRBV5-1,14,TRBD2,TGCGCCAGCAGCCCCGTAGCGGGAGTTTTGGGGCAGTACTTC,CASSPVAGVLGQYF
TRBJ1-2,-,TRBV2,15,-,TGTGCCAGCAGTGAAGCAGGCAGGGTGAAGTATGGCTACACCTTC,CASSEAGRVKYGYTF
TRBJ2-2,-,TRBV11-2,15,-,TGTGCCAGCAGCTTGGAACTAGCGAACACCGGGGAGCTGTTTTTT,CASSLELANTGELFF
TRBJ1-3,-,TRBV12-3/TRBV12-4,11,-,TGTGCCAGCAGTCTGTTAAACACCATATATTTT,CASSLLNTIYF
TRBJ2-1,-,TRBV5-5,15,-,TGTGCCAGCAGCTTTAGGGACACCACCTACAATGAGCAGTTCTTC,CASSFRDTTYNEQFF
TRBJ2-3,-,TRBV9,16,TRBD2,TGTGCCAGCAGCGTAGCTAGCGGGAGGAGCACAGATACGCAGTATTTT,CASSVASGRSTDTQYF
TRBJ2-5,-,TRBV6-5,13,TRBD1,TGTGCCAGCGCAGGACAGGGTCAAGAGACCCAGTACTTC,CASAGQGQETQYF
TRBJ1-3,-,TRBV3-1/TRBV3-2,15,TRBD1,TGTGCCAGCAGCTTGACAGGGCCCTCTGGAAACACCATATATTTT,CASSLTGPSGNTIYF
TRBJ2-3,-,TRBV6-6,14,TRBD1,TGTGCCAGCACCCCGGGACAGAGCACAGATACGCAGTATTTT,CASTPGQSTDTQYF
TRBJ2-7,-,TRBV6-5,15,TRBD1,TGTGCCAGCAGTATGACCGGGACAGGGGGCCACGAGCAGTACTTC,CASSMTGTGGHEQYF
TRBJ2-2,-,TRBV7-2,17,TRBD2,TGTGCCAGCAGCTTAGCGCGACTAGCGGGAGCCGCCGGGGAGCTGTTTTTT,CASSLARLAGAAGELFF
TRBJ1-5,-,TRBV7-2,16,-,TGTGCCAGCAGCTTAGTCGCGGAAAGGAGCAATCAGCCCCAGCATTTT,CASSLVAERSNQPQHF
TRBJ1-6,few,TRBV10-3,15,TRBD1,TGTGCCATCAGTGAGACAGGGGGCTATAATTCACCCCTCCACTTT,CAISETGGYNSPLHF
TRBJ2-5,-,TRBV6-6,13,TRBD1,TGTGCCAGCCGGGACAGGTCGAAGGAGACCCAGTACTTC,CASRDRSKETQYF
TRBJ2-7,once,TRBV12-3/TRBV12-4,12,-,TGTGCCAGCAGGGCACTGGGCGACGAGCAGTACTTC,CASRALGDEQYF
TRBJ1-2,few,TRBV13,15,-,TGTGCCAGCAGCTCACTCGGGGGGCGCGGTTTTGGCTACACCTTC,CASSSLGGRGFGYTF
TRBJ2-7,-,TRBV5-6,14,-,TGTGCCAGCAGCCGCTGGGGGGTTTCCTACGAGCAGTACTTC,CASSRWGVSYEQYF
TRBJ1-6,-,TRBV9,15,TRBD1,TGTGCCAGCAGCCAAATAGGGACAGGGGGATCACCCCTCCACTTT,CASSQIGTGGSPLHF
TRBJ2-1,once,TRBV28,12,-,TGTGCCAGCAGTCTTGGGCCGTATGAGCAGTTCTTC,CASSLGPYEQFF
TRBJ2-2,once,TRBV2,18,TRBD2,TGTGCCAGCAGTGAATCACTAGCGGGAGGGCAATTTACCGGGGAGCTGTTTTTT,CASSESLAGGQFTGELFF
TRBJ2-3,once,TRBV6-5,15,TRBD2,TGTGCCAGCAGTTCCCTAGCGGAGTACACAGATACGCAGTATTTT,CASSSLAEYTDTQYF
TRBJ1-1,few,TRBV6-6,14,-,TGTGCCAGCAGTTACATAAGCGTGAACACTGAAGCTTTCTTT,CASSYISVNTEAFF
TRBJ2-6,-,TRBV25-1,17,TRBD2,TGTGCCAGCTGTGGGGAAGGGAGGGGCTCTGGGGCCAACGTCCTGACTTTC,CASCGEGRGSGANVLTF
TRBJ2-7,-,TRBV6-2/TRBV6-3,14,-,TGTGCCAGCAGCGTCCTCAGGGGTGCAATCGAGCAGTACTTC,CASSVLRGAIEQYF
TRBJ2-3,-,TRBV7-9,15,TRBD2,TGTGCCAGCAGCAGGTATCTAGCGGAGTTAGATACGCAGTATTTT,CASSRYLAELDTQYF
TRBJ2-1,-,TRBV24-1,16,TRBD2,TGTGCCACCAGTGATGGACTAGCGGGAGGCTTCAATGAGCAGTTCTTC,CATSDGLAGGFNEQFF
TRBJ1-5,-,TRBV4-3,13,TRBD1,TGCGCCAGCAGCCAGGACAGGGAACAGCCCCAGCATTTT,CASSQDREQPQHF
TRBJ2-7,few,TRBV5-1,15,TRBD2,TGCGCCAGCCAAGGCCTAGCGGGAGGGCCCTACGAGCAGTACTTC,CASQGLAGGPYEQYF
TRBJ2-6,-,TRBV28,19,TRBD2,TGTGCCAGCAGTTTAACCGGACTAGCGGGGGGCTCTGGGGCCAACGTCCTGACTTTC,CASSLTGLAGGSGANVLTF
TRBJ1-2,few,TRBV6-4,14,-,TGTGCCAGCAGTGACTCAAGCCAGGTCGGTGGCTACACCTTC,CASSDSSQVGGYTF
TRBJ2-1,-,TRBV10-3,13,-,TGTGCCATCAGTGCAGGGGTTAGAAATGAGCAGTTCTTC,CAISAGVRNEQFF
TRBJ2-2,-,TRBV27,14,-,TGTGCCAGCAGTTTTGGTGGACAAACCGGGGAGCTGTTTTTT,CASSFGGQTGELFF
TRBJ1-5,few,TRBV2,14,TRBD1,TGTGCCAGCAGGGGACAGGGTAGTACTCAGCCCCAGCATTTT,CASRGQGSTQPQHF
TRBJ1-5,-,TRBV11-2,17,TRBD1,TGTGCCAGCAGGGTAGGACAGGGGGCAGGAAGCAATCAGCCCCAGCATTTT,CASRVGQGAGSNQPQHF
TRBJ2-5,-,TRBV28,14,-,TGTGCCAGCAGTTTGAATCCGAACTTAGAGACCCAGTACTTC,CASSLNPNLETQYF
TRBJ2-2,-,TRBV4-1,15,TRBD2,TGCGCCAGCAGCCAAGAAGCGGGGGCTCCCGGGGAGCTGTTTTTT,CASSQEAGAPGELFF
TRBJ1-5,few,TRBV6-5,14,TRBD1,TGTGCCAGCAGTTCTCAGGGGGCTAATCAGCCCCAGCATTTT,CASSSQGANQPQHF
TRBJ2-7,-,TRBV18,16,TRBD2,TGTGCCAGCTCACCCAGGGGACTAGCGGGAGTTGTCGAGCAGTACTTC,CASSPRGLAGVVEQYF
TRBJ1-6,-,TRBV30,16,-,TGTGCCTGGAATTTAAGAAACTGGTACGATAATTCACCCCTCCACTTT,CAWNLRNWYDNSPLHF
TRBJ2-1,once,TRBV28,14,TRBD2,TGTGCCAGCAGTTTTTCGGGAGGGTACAATGAGCAGTTCTTC,CASSFSGGYNEQFF
TRBJ1-1,-,TRBV2,14,-,TGTGCCAGCAGTGAGCGCAGGATGAACACTGAAGCTTTCTTT,CASSERRMNTEAFF
TRBJ2-5,-,TRBV6-6,14,-,TGTGCCAGCAGTTACTCACAGGGAATGGGGACCCAGTACTTC,CASSYSQGMGTQYF
TRBJ2-7,-,TRBV24-1,13,TRBD1,TGTGCCACCAGGACAGGGTTCACCTACGAGCAGTACTTC,CATRTGFTYEQYF
TRBJ1-3,-,TRBV6-5,14,-,TGTGCCAGTCTTTCAAACTTCTCTGGAAACACCATATATTTT,CASLSNFSGNTIYF
TRBJ1-1,-,TRBV11-2,12,TRBD1,TGTGCCAGCAGCGTCGACAGGGGAGTTGCTTTCTTT,CASSVDRGVAFF
TRBJ2-1,-,TRBV4-2,16,-,TGTGCCAGCAGCCAAGAGTGGCGGCCGGACTACAATGAGCAGTTCTTC,CASSQEWRPDYNEQFF
TRBJ2-1,-,TRBV3-1/TRBV3-2,11,-,TGTGCCAGCAGCCAAAGGACTACCTGGTTCTTC,CASSQRTTWFF
TRBJ2-7,-,TRBV5-5,15,-,TGTGCCAGCAGCTTGATCGGCGGAGACCCCTACGAGCAGTACTTC,CASSLIGGDPYEQYF
TRBJ1-5,-,TRBV19,16,-,TGTGCCAGTAGTATAATCCACAGGGTGATTAATCAGCCCCAGCATTTT,CASSIIHRVINQPQHF
TRBJ2-3,-,TRBV6-5,16,-,TGTGCCAGCAGTTACTCCAGCGGAGCTAGCACAGATACGCAGTATTTT,CASSYSSGASTDTQYF
TRBJ2-1,-,TRBV12-5,20,TRBD2,TGTGCTAGTGGTTTGGTACGGGACGGGGAGGCGGGAGTCTCCTACAATGAGCAGTTCTTC,CASGLVRDGEAGVSYNEQFF